This is a list of T cell receptor beta chains from one sample in a study of kidney transplant recipient with SARS-CoV-2 infection. TCRdb passed the reads through MiXCR, listing each CDR3 protein once. The data contain 200,000 to 250,000 distinct CDR3 sequences, about 28% of them seen just once; the ten biggest clones take up about 7%. The specimen comprised a blood sample, sampled at baseline and around day 110 from a kidney transplant recipient. The receptors shown here come from a male patient younger than 45 who had COVID-19 and was a kidney transplant recipient. Some of these T cells may belong to the graft donor. The conserved cysteine and the conserved F or W are not part of the CDR3 here.

>TRBJ1-1|TRBV12-3/TRBV12-4
ASSSQGAEAF
>TRBJ2-6|TRBV7-9
ASSLPYSGANVLT
>TRBJ1-5|TRBV4-1
ASSQVPPGTGGHQPQH
>TRBJ1-4|TRBV19
ASSTRDSREELF
>TRBJ1-1|TRBV30
AWRRGTALGTEAF
>TRBJ2-5|TRBV30
AWRKPSTPKWAQETQY
>TRBJ2-3|TRBV13
ASSSISGSIADTQY
>TRBJ2-2|TRBV2
ASSQKLAGYTGELF
>TRBJ1-1|TRBV25-1
ASSELRRGQGATEAF
>TRBJ1-2|TRBV6-4
ASSLYTSHGKTYGYT
>TRBJ1-2|TRBV6-4
ASSSDHSHGKTYGYT
>TRBJ1-2|TRBV3-1
ASSQGVGGGSGGYT
>TRBJ1-5|TRBV12-3/TRBV12-4
ASRTQGDNQPQH
>TRBJ1-2|TRBV5-6
ASSLYRSRRNPGYT
>TRBJ2-3|TRBV4-2
ASSQNLPGGGTDTQY
>TRBJ2-2|TRBV6-5
ASVGGTGELF
>TRBJ1-2|TRBV12-2
ASRRNETPRKTYGYT
>TRBJ1-2|TRBV7-8
ASSSIRFTRKTYGYT
>TRBJ1-5|TRBV28
ANGATGGLQPQH
>TRBJ1-2|TRBV6-5
ASSPLGECRKTYGYT
>TRBJ1-2|TRBV10-2
ASSSFVTSRKTYGYT
>TRBJ1-2|TRBV5-1
ASSSISVRKTYGYT
>TRBJ1-2|TRBV6-9
ASSAHEPYGKTYGYT
>TRBJ1-2|TRBV9
ASLQGYSRKTYGYT